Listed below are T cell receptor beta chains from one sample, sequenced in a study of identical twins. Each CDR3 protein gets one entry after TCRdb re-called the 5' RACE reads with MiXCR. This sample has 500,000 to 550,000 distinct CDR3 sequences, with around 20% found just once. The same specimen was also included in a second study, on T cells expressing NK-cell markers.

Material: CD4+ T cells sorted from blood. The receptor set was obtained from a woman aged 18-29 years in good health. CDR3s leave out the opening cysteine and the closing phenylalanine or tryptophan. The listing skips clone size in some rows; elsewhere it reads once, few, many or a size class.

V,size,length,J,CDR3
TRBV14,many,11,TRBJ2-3,ASSRTSTDTQY
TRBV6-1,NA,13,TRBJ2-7,ATRTSGSGLHEQY
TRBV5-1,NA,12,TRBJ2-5,ASSHGTSGETQY
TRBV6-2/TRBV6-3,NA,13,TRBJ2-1,ASSSRRDRDNEQF
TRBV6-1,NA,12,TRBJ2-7,ASIRSRASGEQY
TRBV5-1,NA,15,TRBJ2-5,ASSLELAGVVEETQY
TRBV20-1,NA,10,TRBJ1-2,SASSAIYGYT
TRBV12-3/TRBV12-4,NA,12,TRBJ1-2,ASSYPGQTYGYT
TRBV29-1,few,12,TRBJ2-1,SVRLAGSYNEQF
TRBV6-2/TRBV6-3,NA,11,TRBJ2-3,ASSHLLGDTQY
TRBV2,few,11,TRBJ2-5,AARGIGRETQY
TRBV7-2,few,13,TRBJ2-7,ASSLTSGRAYEQY
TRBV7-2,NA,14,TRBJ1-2,ASSLAVGGANYGYT